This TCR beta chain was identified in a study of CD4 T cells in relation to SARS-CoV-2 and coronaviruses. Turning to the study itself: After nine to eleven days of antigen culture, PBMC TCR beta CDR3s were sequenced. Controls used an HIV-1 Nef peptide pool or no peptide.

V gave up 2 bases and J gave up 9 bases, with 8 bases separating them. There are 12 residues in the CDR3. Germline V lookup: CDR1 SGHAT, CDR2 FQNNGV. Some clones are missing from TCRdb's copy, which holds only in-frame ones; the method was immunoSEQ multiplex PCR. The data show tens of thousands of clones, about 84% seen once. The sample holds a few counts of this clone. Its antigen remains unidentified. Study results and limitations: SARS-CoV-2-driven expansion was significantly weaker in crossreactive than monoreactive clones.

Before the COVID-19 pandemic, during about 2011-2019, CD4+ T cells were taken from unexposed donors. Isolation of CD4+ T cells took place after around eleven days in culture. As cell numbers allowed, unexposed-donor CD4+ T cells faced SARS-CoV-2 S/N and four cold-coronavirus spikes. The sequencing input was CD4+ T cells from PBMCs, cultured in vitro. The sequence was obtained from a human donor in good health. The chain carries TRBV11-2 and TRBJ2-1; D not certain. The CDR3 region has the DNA TGTGCCAGCAGCTTAAGTCCCAGTGAGCAGTTCTTC. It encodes CASSLSPSEQFF.